This T cell receptor beta chain was found in a study of beta chain features in type 1 diabetes. Per the germline V gene, CDR1 is MNHNS and CDR2 is SASEGT. CDR3 length: 14 amino acids. V was shortened by 7 bases and J by 1 base, with 12 bases between the two germline ends. Expressed TCRB transcripts were sequenced because the entire RNA isolate underwent reverse transcription. TCRdb keeps only in-frame clones here, not all; method: immunoSEQ multiplex PCR. Found here are a few hundred thousand clones, approximately 10% of them singletons; the top ten hold over 0.015%. The chain uses TRBV6-1 and TRBJ2-3, with D hard to call. The sequencing sample was made of naive CD4+ T cells from blood. The receptor was derived from a woman aged 25 to 39 in good health. CDR3 in amino acids: CASMAEWGTDTQYF. The CDR3 bases are TGTGCCAGCATGGCGGAGTGGGGCACAGATACGCAGTATTTT.